Reported below is one T cell receptor (beta chain). What it binds is not known. The data stem from a study of shared clonotypes between healthy human individuals. Study-level results: Since donors were few, the genetic and exposure-history diversity represented was limited.

The CDR3 is made up of 17 amino acids. Germline CDR1 and CDR2: MGHRA and YSYEKL. V lost 5 bases to trimming and J lost 10 bases, with 27 bases between them. The CD4+ fraction was divided into a CD45RA+ naive subset and a CD45RA-negative memory subset. Sequencing used immunoSEQ multiplex PCR; TCRdb keeps in-frame clones, though not all of them. The data show about 610,000 clones, approximately 97% seen once. V is TRBV4-1 and J is TRBJ2-1, with TRBD2 as a possible D gene (6 bases). Specimen: naive CD4+ T cells sorted from blood. Noted subset: CD45RA+ positively selected. This clonotype originated in a woman aged 25 to 45 in good health. Here the CDR3 DNA reads TGCGCCAGCAGCGGGGGGATAATACGGACCCCACCCTGGGAGCAGTTCTTC. Its translation is CASSGGIIRTPPWEQFF.